This is a list of T cell receptor beta chains from one sample in a study of blood T cell repertoires in COVID-19. Sequencing was performed with immunoSEQ multiplex PCR; in TCRdb, only in-frame clones are kept and a portion is missing. The data show about 130,000 clones, approximately 84% seen once. Material: peripheral blood. These receptors came from a woman aged 55-69 years with acute or convalescent COVID-19. CDR3s include the opening cysteine and the closing phenylalanine or tryptophan. The D gene is left open where the match is weak. The listing skips clone size in some rows; elsewhere it reads once, few, many or a size class.

j_call d_call clone_size v_call cdr3_aa cdr3_nt
TRBJ1-1 NA NA TRBV23-1 CASSTRGGGYTEAFF TGCGCCAGCAGCACGAGGGGGGGCGGGTACACTGAAGCTTTCTTT
TRBJ2-7 NA NA TRBV27 CASSSVNEQYF TGTGCCAGCAGTTCAGTGAACGAGCAGTACTTC
TRBJ1-2 NA NA TRBV7-8 CASSPYRDTHDGYTF TGTGCCAGCAGCCCCTACCGGGACACTCACGATGGCTACACCTTC
TRBJ1-2 TRBD1 NA TRBV28 CASSLGTGGSNLYGYTF TGTGCCAGCAGTCTAGGGACAGGGGGCTCTAACCTATATGGCTACACCTTC
TRBJ1-2 NA NA TRBV28 CASSPGDPRNYGYTF TGTGCCAGCAGCCCTGGAGACCCTAGGAACTATGGCTACACCTTC
TRBJ1-6 NA NA TRBV3-1/TRBV3-2 CASSPGRANSPLHF TGTGCCAGCAGCCCCGGGAGGGCGAATTCACCCCTCCACTTT
TRBJ1-2 NA NA TRBV4-1 CASSQANTGTVSNYGYTF TGCGCCAGCAGCCAAGCAAACACCGGGACTGTTTCTAACTATGGCTACACCTTC
TRBJ2-2 NA NA TRBV11-3 CASSINSYTGELFF TGTGCCAGCAGCATTAATTCCTACACCGGGGAGCTGTTTTTT
TRBJ1-6 TRBD1 NA TRBV9 CASSVGDRQNNSPLHF TGTGCCAGCAGCGTAGGGGACAGGCAAAATAATTCACCCCTCCACTTT
TRBJ1-2 NA NA TRBV5-1 CASSFDRLGGYTF TGCGCCAGCAGCTTCGACAGGCTGGGTGGCTACACCTTC
TRBJ1-3 TRBD1 NA TRBV29-1 CSVAGGIQGNTIYF TGCAGCGTTGCAGGGGGCATACAAGGAAACACCATATATTTT
TRBJ1-2 TRBD1 NA TRBV13 CASSHTGGYGYTF TGTGCCAGCAGCCATACAGGGGGTTATGGCTACACCTTC
TRBJ2-2 NA NA TRBV27 CASSPDRNTGELFF TGTGCCAGCAGTCCTGATAGGAACACCGGGGAGCTGTTTTTT
TRBJ2-3 TRBD1 NA TRBV6-2/TRBV6-3 CASSYLQGSMQDTQYF TGTGCCAGCAGCTATCTACAGGGGAGCATGCAAGATACGCAGTATTTT
TRBJ1-4 TRBD1 NA TRBV2 CASSGDRGRKLFF TGTGCCAGCAGTGGGGACAGGGGGCGAAAACTGTTTTTT
TRBJ1-6 NA NA TRBV27 CASSSWEGETSPLHF TGTGCCAGCAGTTCATGGGAGGGGGAGACTTCACCCCTCCACTTT
TRBJ1-2 NA NA TRBV18 CASSPILGSANYGYTF TGTGCCAGCTCACCAATTTTGGGGAGCGCTAACTATGGCTACACCTTC
TRBJ2-3 TRBD2 NA TRBV4-1 CASSQISNLAGGGDTQYF TGCGCCAGCAGCCAGATCTCCAATTTAGCGGGAGGGGGAGATACGCAGTATTTT
TRBJ2-6 NA NA TRBV2 CASSEAVGAAGANVLTF TGTGCCAGCAGTGAAGCCGTGGGGGCTGCTGGGGCCAACGTCCTGACTTTC
TRBJ1-6 TRBD1 NA TRBV30 CACGPTGNSPLHF TGTGCCTGCGGACCGACAGGGAATTCACCCCTCCACTTT
TRBJ1-2 TRBD1 NA TRBV25-1 CASSAPTGTGYGYTF TGTGCCAGCAGTGCACCGACAGGGACGGGCTATGGCTACACCTTC
TRBJ1-2 NA few TRBV19 CASRPMGGYYGYTF TGTGCCAGTAGGCCCATGGGGGGGTACTATGGCTACACCTTC
TRBJ1-2 TRBD1 NA TRBV4-2 CASSQDAHPGGLYGYTF TGTGCCAGCAGCCAAGATGCTCATCCAGGGGGCCTCTATGGCTACACCTTC
TRBJ1-3 NA NA TRBV7-2 CASSYTGNTIYF TGTGCCAGCAGTTACACTGGAAACACCATATATTTT
TRBJ1-6 NA NA TRBV30 CAWTQGTPLHF TGTGCCTGGACTCAGGGAACACCCCTCCACTTT
TRBJ1-1 NA NA TRBV2 CASSVEGVGQQAFF TGTGCCAGCAGTGTTGAGGGGGTTGGGCAACAAGCTTTCTTT
TRBJ1-6 TRBD1 NA TRBV5-5 CASSTQGDRPYNSPLHF TGTGCCAGCAGCACCCAGGGGGACAGGCCCTATAATTCACCCCTCCACTTT
TRBJ1-4 NA NA TRBV6-5 CASSLQGNEKLFF TGTGCCAGCAGTCTTCAGGGCAATGAAAAACTGTTTTTT
TRBJ1-2 NA NA TRBV3-1/TRBV3-2 CASSQDWAGRGYTF TGTGCCAGCAGCCAAGATTGGGCAGGGCGAGGCTACACCTTC
TRBJ1-5 NA NA TRBV27 CASSLRPPYTGFSNQPQHF TGTGCCAGCAGTTTAAGGCCCCCCTATACAGGGTTTAGCAATCAGCCCCAGCATTTT
TRBJ1-1 NA NA TRBV7-3 CASSLTFNTEAFF TGTGCCAGCAGCTTAACCTTCAACACTGAAGCTTTCTTT
TRBJ2-4 TRBD1 NA TRBV6-6 CASSYFGTGGKNIQYF TGTGCCAGCAGTTACTTCGGGACAGGGGGCAAAAACATTCAGTACTTC
TRBJ1-2 NA once TRBV29-1 CSAGGGYTF TGCAGCGCCGGGGGTGGCTACACCTTC
TRBJ2-2 TRBD2 NA TRBV10-3 CAIRLAPGELFF TGTGCCATCCGACTAGCACCCGGGGAGCTGTTTTTT
TRBJ1-4 NA NA TRBV29-1 CSVGGGTNEKLFF TGCAGCGTGGGAGGCGGAACTAATGAAAAACTGTTTTTT
TRBJ1-2 NA NA TRBV5-4 CASSSWEGQRGYTF TGTGCCAGCAGTTCTTGGGAAGGACAGAGAGGCTACACCTTC
TRBJ1-2 NA NA TRBV7-2 CASSLVSTGGGYTF TGTGCCAGCAGCTTAGTGTCCACGGGGGGTGGCTACACCTTC
TRBJ1-4 TRBD1 NA TRBV28 CASSLITGEGNKLFF TGTGCCAGCAGTTTAATCACAGGGGAAGGGAATAAACTGTTTTTT
TRBJ1-5 NA NA TRBV2 CASRERNQPQHF TGTGCCAGCAGGGAACGGAATCAGCCCCAGCATTTT
TRBJ1-5 TRBD1 NA TRBV19 CASSETGAGQPQHF TGTGCCAGTTCCGAGACAGGGGCAGGTCAGCCCCAGCATTTT
TRBJ1-6 NA NA TRBV19 CASSKNRVLSSYNSPLHF TGTGCCAGTAGTAAAAACAGGGTTCTGAGCTCCTATAATTCACCCCTCCACTTT
TRBJ1-3 TRBD1 NA TRBV5-1 CASSWDSGNTIYF TGCGCCAGCAGCTGGGACAGTGGAAACACCATATATTTT
TRBJ1-2 TRBD1 NA TRBV7-9 CASSTGQPLNYGYTF TGTGCCAGCAGCACGGGACAGCCCCTTAACTATGGCTACACCTTC
TRBJ1-1 TRBD1 NA TRBV5-1 CASSFEGQNTEAFF TGCGCCAGCAGCTTCGAGGGACAGAATACTGAAGCTTTCTTT
TRBJ2-4 TRBD1 NA TRBV11-2 CASSRSQTGEDIQYF TGTGCCAGCAGCAGAAGCCAGACAGGGGAGGACATTCAGTACTTC
TRBJ1-1 NA NA TRBV18 CASSPYPGSTNTEAFF TGTGCCAGCTCACCCTACCCGGGGAGCACCAACACTGAAGCTTTCTTT